A selection of T cell receptor beta chains follows, all from one sample in a study of blood T cells in healthy people across ages. TCRdb passed the 5' RACE reads through MiXCR, listing each CDR3 protein once. Of about 1.5 million distinct CDR3 sequences in the sample, approximately 43% were seen once. Sequenced sample: blood. The receptor source for this set is a woman aged 18-35 years in good health. CDR3s include the opening cysteine and the closing phenylalanine or tryptophan. The order of the fields is clone size, D gene, CDR3 length, V gene, J gene, CDR3 DNA, CDR3 protein. A D gene is named only where the DNA matches it firmly. Size is omitted from some rows. Given values are once, few, many or a class for expanded clones.

.,.,12,TRBV20-1,TRBJ2-1,TGCAGTGCTGGCCTGCATCGCAATGAGCAGTTCTTC,CSAGLHRNEQFF
.,.,12,TRBV28,TRBJ2-6,TGTGCCAGCAGTACTAGGACCAACGTCCTGACTTTC,CASSTRTNVLTF
.,.,17,TRBV7-2,TRBJ2-3,TGTACCAGCAGCCTACAGGGTCCCGGGGGGTGGACAGATACGCAGTATTTT,CTSSLQGPGGWTDTQYF
.,TRBD1,15,TRBV10-3,TRBJ2-7,TGTGCCATCGGCAAGGGACAGGGGGGAATGTACGAGCAGTACTTC,CAIGKGQGGMYEQYF
few,TRBD1,15,TRBV10-3,TRBJ2-7,TGTGCCATCAAAGGACAGGGCGGGATGGGGGGCGAGCAGTACTTC,CAIKGQGGMGGEQYF
.,TRBD2,16,TRBV20-1,TRBJ2-1,TGCAGTGCTAGAGTGGTAGCGGGAATCTCCTACAATGAGCAGTTCTTC,CSARVVAGISYNEQFF
.,TRBD1,16,TRBV24-1,TRBJ2-1,TGTGCCACCAGTGAGGCCGGGACAGTAAAGTACAATGAGCAGTTCTTC,CATSEAGTVKYNEQFF
.,.,15,TRBV4-1,TRBJ2-3,TGCGCCAGCAGCCAAGATAAGTGGTCGGGAGATACGCAGTATTTT,CASSQDKWSGDTQYF
.,.,15,TRBV12-3/TRBV12-4,TRBJ2-3,TGTGCCAGCAGTTTAGGCAGAGCGCAAGCCGATACGCAGTATTTT,CASSLGRAQADTQYF
.,.,15,TRBV7-7,TRBJ2-3,TGTGCTAGCAGCTTAGGGGAGGAGCGGTCAGATACGCAGTATTTT,CASSLGEERSDTQYF
few,.,15,TRBV7-2,TRBJ1-2,TGTGCCAGCAGCTTAGGACCAACGTACAACTATGGCTACACCTTC,CASSLGPTYNYGYTF
few,TRBD1,16,TRBV9,TRBJ2-5,TGTGCCAGCAGCGTAGACCCCAGGGGGCGCGTGGAGACCCAGTACTTC,CASSVDPRGRVETQYF
many,.,15,TRBV7-2,TRBJ2-7,TGTGCCAGCAGCTTAGCGACAGGAAGGATCTACGAGCAGTACTTC,CASSLATGRIYEQYF
few,.,12,TRBV7-9,TRBJ2-7,TGTGCCAGCAGCCGAGCTAGATACGAGCAGTACTTC,CASSRARYEQYF